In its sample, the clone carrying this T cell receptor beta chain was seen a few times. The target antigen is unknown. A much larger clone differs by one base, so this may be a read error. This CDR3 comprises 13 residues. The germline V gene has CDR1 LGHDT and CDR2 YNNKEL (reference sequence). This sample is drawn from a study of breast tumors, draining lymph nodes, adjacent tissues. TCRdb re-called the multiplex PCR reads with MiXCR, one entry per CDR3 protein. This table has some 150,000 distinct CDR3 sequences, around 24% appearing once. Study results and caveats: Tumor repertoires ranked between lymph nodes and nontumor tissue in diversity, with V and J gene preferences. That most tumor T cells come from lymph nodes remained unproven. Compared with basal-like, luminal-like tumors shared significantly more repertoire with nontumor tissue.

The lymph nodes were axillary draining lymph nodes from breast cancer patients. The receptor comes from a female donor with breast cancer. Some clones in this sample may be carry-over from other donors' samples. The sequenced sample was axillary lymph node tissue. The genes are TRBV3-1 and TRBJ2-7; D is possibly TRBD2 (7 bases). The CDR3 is CAISLRGGLGQYF. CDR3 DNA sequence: TGTGCCATCAGCCTAAGGGGGGGCCTGGGGCAGTACTTC.